Sequencing of this TCR beta chain was carried out in a study of human T cells and chemical hapten exposure. As for the study in general: Throughout the approximately 25-week study, diphenylcyclopropenone was applied weekly to the patients' scalps. Alopecia areata, totalis or universalis affected patients, mainly female. Study-wide results and limits: Expanded TCR counts at PT1 were positively correlated with the patch test score.

Turning to this clonotype: Its antigen remains unknown.

Time point meaning: pre-sensitization, week 0. Treatment reported: therapeutic diphenylcyclopropenone sensitization with weekly scalp DPC. The CDR3 covers 14 residues. TCRdb re-analysed the RACE reads in MiXCR, keeping a single row per CDR3 protein. The sample carries 300,000 to 450,000 distinct CDR3 sequences, 5% to 6.5% recorded once. The source of this sequence is a woman in her late teens or twenties with alopecia areata. Some clones in this sample may be carry-over from other donors' samples. This chain connects TRBV21-1 to TRBJ2-7. TRBV21-1 is a known pseudogene. The sequenced sample was whole blood, obtained in connection with sensitization to the hapten diphenylcyclopropenone (DPC). CDR3 sequence: CASSNISDSYEQYF. In DNA form, the CDR3 reads TGTGCCAGCAGCAACATCAGTGACTCCTACGAGCAGTACTTC.